This is a list of T cell receptor beta chains from one sample in a study of T-cell reconstitution after alpha-beta-depleted transplantation in children. TCRdb re-analysed the PCR reads in MiXCR, keeping a single row per CDR3 protein. The sample lists approximately 200,000 distinct CDR3 sequences; just over 14% were seen once. This specimen was PBMCs from the stem cell graft donor, taken from the stem cell graft. These receptors came from a human donor who donated a stem cell graft to a child with acute lymphoblastic leukemia. The CDR3 runs from the conserved cysteine through the conserved F or W. D genes are given only for firm matches. Only part of the rows carry a size: once, few, many, or a class if the clone is expanded.

v_call	cdr3_length	d_call	j_call	clone_size	cdr3_nt	cdr3_aa
TRBV11-1	19	TRBD1	TRBJ2-5	-	TGTGCCAGCAGCTTCCCTTGGGGACCGGACAGGGGACACCAAGAGACCCAGTACTTC	CASSFPWGPDRGHQETQYF
TRBV27	16	-	TRBJ1-1	few	TGTGCCAGCAGTTTATCTCTCTCGGCGAGGCGGGTTGAAGCTTTCTTT	CASSLSLSARRVEAFF
TRBV5-1	15	-	TRBJ2-7	many	TGCGCCAGCAGCTTGGTTACAGGGGGGGGGTCCGAGCAGTACTTC	CASSLVTGGGSEQYF
TRBV7-9	13	-	TRBJ1-1	few	TGTGCCAGTCGGGGCTTGAGGGACACTGAAGCTTTCTTT	CASRGLRDTEAFF
TRBV7-8	13	-	TRBJ2-4	many	TGTGCCAGACAGAACGTAGCCAAAAACATTCAGTACTTC	CARQNVAKNIQYF
TRBV5-1	13	-	TRBJ1-1	few	TGCGCCAGCAGGGACGGCGGGGCCACTGAAGCTTTCTTT	CASRDGGATEAFF
TRBV6-2/TRBV6-3	20	TRBD1	TRBJ2-6	many	TGTGCCAGCAGTTCCGGGACAGGGGGCCCTCTTGGCTCTGGGGCCAACGTCCTGACTTTC	CASSSGTGGPLGSGANVLTF
TRBV12-3/TRBV12-4	15	TRBD2	TRBJ2-1	-	TGTGCCAGCAGCCTTCGACTAGCGGGGGGGGGTGAGCAGTTCTTC	CASSLRLAGGGEQFF
TRBV6-1	17	-	TRBJ2-2	many	TGTGCCAGCAGCCTAGACCCTACCGGGACTCCAACCGGGGAGCTGTTTTTT	CASSLDPTGTPTGELFF
TRBV11-2	14	-	TRBJ2-7	once	TGTGCCAGCAGCTCACTACTCCTCCGCTACGAGCAGTACTTC	CASSSLLLRYEQYF
TRBV11-2	16	TRBD2	TRBJ2-7	-	TGTGCCAGCAGCTTAGATTATTCGGGAGGGGGCTACGAGCAGTACTTC	CASSLDYSGGGYEQYF
TRBV5-1	14	TRBD2	TRBJ2-3	many	TGCGCCAGCAGCCCCGGACTAGACACAGATACGCAGTATTTT	CASSPGLDTDTQYF
TRBV6-5	15	-	TRBJ2-5	many	TGTGCCAGCAGTCGGCCTGGGGACTCGGGGGAGACCCAGTACTTC	CASSRPGDSGETQYF
TRBV2	14	-	TRBJ2-2	-	TGTGCCAGCAAACTTACCGAGGGCACCGGGGAGCTGTTTTTT	CASKLTEGTGELFF
TRBV7-6	14	TRBD1	TRBJ2-5	-	TGTGCCAGCAGCTCGTGGGGACAGCAAGAGACCCAGTACTTC	CASSSWGQQETQYF
TRBV6-1	19	TRBD2	TRBJ2-6	few	TGTGCCAGCACACCGCGTGGGCTAGCGGGGTTCTCGGGGGCCAACGTCCTGACTTTC	CASTPRGLAGFSGANVLTF
TRBV7-9	15	TRBD2	TRBJ2-7	-	TGTGCCAGCAGCCTTACAGGACTAGCCATTTACGAGCAGTACTTC	CASSLTGLAIYEQYF
TRBV7-6	14	-	TRBJ1-1	-	TGTGCCAGCAGCTTAGCTATGACGAACACTGAAGCTTTCTTT	CASSLAMTNTEAFF
TRBV20-1	10	-	TRBJ2-4	many	TGCAGTGCTTTAGAGGGGGTACAGTACTTC	CSALEGVQYF
TRBV7-8	13	-	TRBJ2-7	once	TGTGCCAGCAGCTTAACTAGTCGGTACGAGCAGTACTTC	CASSLTSRYEQYF
TRBV5-1	14	-	TRBJ2-3	-	TGCGCCAGCAGCTTGGCTCAGGAGGCAGATACGCAGTATTTT	CASSLAQEADTQYF
TRBV29-1	14	-	TRBJ2-7	many	TGCAGCGTTGTCCGGGACTCGGCAACCTACGAGCAGTACTTC	CSVVRDSATYEQYF
TRBV18	14	-	TRBJ1-2	-	TGTGCCAGCTCACCGGACGTATTAAACTATGGCTACACCTTC	CASSPDVLNYGYTF
TRBV19	12	TRBD2	TRBJ2-1	many	TGTGGCGCGGGAGGTAGCAACAATGAGCAGTTCTTC	CGAGGSNNEQFF
TRBV5-1	14	TRBD2	TRBJ2-1	many	TGCGCCAGCAGCCAACCGGGGGCGGGAGGTGAGCAGTTCTTC	CASSQPGAGGEQFF
TRBV7-9	15	TRBD1	TRBJ2-1	many	TGTGCCAGCAGCCCTGGTAGGGGGCGGTACAATGAGCAGTTCTTC	CASSPGRGRYNEQFF
TRBV25-1	14	TRBD2	TRBJ2-3	-	TGTGCCAGCAGTCTAGGGGGACTAGCCGGTACGCAGTATTTT	CASSLGGLAGTQYF
TRBV29-1	14	-	TRBJ2-1	few	TGCAGCGTTGTTGGCCAGGGGTGGAACAATGAGCAGTTCTTC	CSVVGQGWNNEQFF
TRBV25-1	16	TRBD2	TRBJ2-7	few	TGTGCCAGCAGTGAACCGGGGACTAGCGGGACTTACGGGCAGTACTTC	CASSEPGTSGTYGQYF
TRBV7-8	16	TRBD2	TRBJ2-1	-	TGTGCCAGCAGCTGGAGGGGACTAGCGGGTGTTGATGAGCAGTTCTTC	CASSWRGLAGVDEQFF
TRBV12-3/TRBV12-4	14	TRBD1	TRBJ2-7	many	TGTGCCAGCAGTCCCAACAGGGGGACCTACGAGCAGTACTTC	CASSPNRGTYEQYF
TRBV10-3	15	-	TRBJ2-3	many	TGTGCCATCAGTGATCCGGGAGTATGGGCAGATACGCAGTATTTT	CAISDPGVWADTQYF
TRBV12-3/TRBV12-4	14	TRBD1	TRBJ1-4	many	TGTGCCAGCAGTCCTCAGACAGGGTTGGAAAAACTGTTTTTT	CASSPQTGLEKLFF
TRBV6-2/TRBV6-3	13	-	TRBJ2-3	many	TGTGCCAGCAGTCAGGGTGGCACAGATACGCAGTATTTT	CASSQGGTDTQYF
TRBV27	14	-	TRBJ2-1	-	TGTGCCAGCACCGTTAGTGAGGCCAATCGGGAGCAGTTCTTC	CASTVSEANREQFF
TRBV6-1	17	TRBD1	TRBJ2-2	few	TGTGCCAGCAGCCCTCAAAGGGGGACAGCGAACACCGGGGAGCTGTTTTTT	CASSPQRGTANTGELFF
TRBV11-3	15	-	TRBJ1-1	many	TGTGCCAGCAGCATGACCGGTGGGGAGGACACTGAAGCTTTCTTT	CASSMTGGEDTEAFF
TRBV12-3/TRBV12-4	14	-	TRBJ1-5	many	TGTGCCAGCAGCGATCGTCGGAGCAATCAGCCCCAGCATTTT	CASSDRRSNQPQHF
TRBV12-5	14	-	TRBJ2-7	few	TGTGCTAGTGTTCCCTTTGCCACCCCGGACGAGCAGTACTTC	CASVPFATPDEQYF
TRBV20-1	18	-	TRBJ2-3	many	TGCAGTGCTCAGGACTTTGCTGAGGGAAAGGTCCACCCCGATACGCAGTATTTT	CSAQDFAEGKVHPDTQYF
TRBV5-1	14	TRBD1	TRBJ1-1	-	TGCGCCAGCACCTTGGGGACAGAAGGGACTGAAGCTTTCTTT	CASTLGTEGTEAFF
TRBV6-2/TRBV6-3	13	TRBD1	TRBJ1-2	few	TGTGCCAGCCTAAGGACAGGGGGCGATGGCTACACCTTC	CASLRTGGDGYTF
TRBV11-1	18	TRBD2	TRBJ2-3	once	TGTGCCAGCAGCTTGACTAGCGGGAGGGATTTTCTCACAGATACGCAGTATTTT	CASSLTSGRDFLTDTQYF
TRBV4-2	14	TRBD1	TRBJ2-7	-	TGTGCCATGAGCCCGACAGGGGACTCCTACGAGCAGTACTTC	CAMSPTGDSYEQYF
TRBV4-1	13	-	TRBJ1-1	many	TGCGCCAGCAGCCAGCCGCCTCGGGTTGAAGCTTTCTTT	CASSQPPRVEAFF
TRBV2	13	-	TRBJ1-1	many	TGTGCCAGCAGTGATGGGGGTTACACTGAAGCTTTCTTT	CASSDGGYTEAFF